The clone carrying this T cell receptor (beta chain) was counted a few times. The antigen is undetermined. The sample comes from a study of T cells after yellow fever vaccination. Germline CDR1 reads SGHTA; CDR2 reads FQGNSA. V gave up 2 bases and J gave up 7 bases; unmatched junction bases: 4. The CDR3 is 13 residues long. General study points: Most clones from primary vaccination were detected again post-booster (almost 98% CD4, 88% CD8).

TCRdb itself ran the 5' RACE reads through MiXCR, one entry per CDR3 protein. The data contain some 240,000 distinct CDR3 sequences, around 5.2% of them singletons. The chain links TRBV7-2 to TRBJ1-2; 7 bases are shared with TRBD1. This receptor was taken from a man aged 18 to 29 who received the YFV17D yellow fever vaccine. This material consisted of CD4+ T cells sorted from PBMCs, taken on the day of the yellow fever booster vaccination. The CDR3 DNA sequence: TGTGCCAGCAGCTTAACAGGGGAGTTTGGCTACACCTTC. Encoded protein: CASSLTGEFGYTF.